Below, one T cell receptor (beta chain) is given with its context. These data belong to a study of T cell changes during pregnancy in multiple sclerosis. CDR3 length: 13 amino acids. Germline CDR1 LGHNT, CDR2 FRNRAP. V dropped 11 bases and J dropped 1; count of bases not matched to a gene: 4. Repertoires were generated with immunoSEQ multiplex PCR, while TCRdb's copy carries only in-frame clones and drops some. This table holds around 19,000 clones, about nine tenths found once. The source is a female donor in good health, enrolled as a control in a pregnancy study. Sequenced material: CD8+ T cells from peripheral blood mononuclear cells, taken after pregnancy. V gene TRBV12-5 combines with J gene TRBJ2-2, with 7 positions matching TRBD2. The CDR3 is CASLAENTGELFF. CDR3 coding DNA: TGTGCTTCTCTAGCGGAGAACACCGGGGAGCTGTTTTTT. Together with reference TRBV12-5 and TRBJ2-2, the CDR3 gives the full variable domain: DARVTQTPRHKVTEMGQEVTMRCQPILGHNTVFWYRQTMMQGLELLAYFRNRAPLDDSGMPKDRFSAEMPDATLATLKIQPSEPRDSAVYFCASLAENTGELFFGEGSRLTVL.